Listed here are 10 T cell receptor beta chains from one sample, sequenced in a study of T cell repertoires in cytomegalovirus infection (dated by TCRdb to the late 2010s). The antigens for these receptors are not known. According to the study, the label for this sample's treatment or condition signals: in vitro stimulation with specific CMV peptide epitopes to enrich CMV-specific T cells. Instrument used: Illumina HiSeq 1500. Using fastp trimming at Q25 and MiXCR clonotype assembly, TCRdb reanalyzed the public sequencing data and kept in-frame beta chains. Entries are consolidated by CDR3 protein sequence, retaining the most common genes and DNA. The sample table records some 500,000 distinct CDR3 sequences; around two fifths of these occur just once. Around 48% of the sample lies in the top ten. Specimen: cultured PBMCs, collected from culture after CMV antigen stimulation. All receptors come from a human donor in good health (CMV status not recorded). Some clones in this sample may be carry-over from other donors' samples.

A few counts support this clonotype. The CDR3 coding sequence is TGTGCCAGCAAGGCAAGCAGTGCAGATACGCAGTATTTT. This gives the protein CASKASSADTQYF. The rearrangement links TRBV7-2 to TRBJ2-3, with D unclear. CDR1 SGHTA and CDR2 FQGNSA come from the germline V gene. The V end lost 7 bases, the J end lost 4 bases, and 12 bases lay between the germline ends. The CDR3 extends over 13 amino acids.

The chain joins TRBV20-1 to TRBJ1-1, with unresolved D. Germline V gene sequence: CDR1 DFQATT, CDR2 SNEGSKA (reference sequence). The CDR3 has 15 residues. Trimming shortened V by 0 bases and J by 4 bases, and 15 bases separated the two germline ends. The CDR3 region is CSARDPAIRSTEAFF. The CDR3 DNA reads TGCAGTGCTAGAGATCCGGCCATTCGGTCCACTGAAGCTTTCTTT.

As DNA, the CDR3 is TGTGCCAGCAGCTCAACCCTTATTTTCGAGGGAGGGGAGACCCAGTACTTC. Its protein is CASSSTLIFEGGETQYF. The V and J genes are TRBV7-8 and TRBJ2-5; 7 bases map to TRBD2. The length of the CDR3 is 17 residues. Trimming cost V 4 bases and J 5 bases; bases outside gene matches: 16. CDR1 and CDR2 (germline): SGHVS, FQNEAQ.

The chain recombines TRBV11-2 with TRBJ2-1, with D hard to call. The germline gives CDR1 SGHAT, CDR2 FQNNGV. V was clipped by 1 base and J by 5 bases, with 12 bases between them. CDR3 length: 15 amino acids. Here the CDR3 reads CASSLVGEANNEQFF. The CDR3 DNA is TGTGCCAGCAGCTTAGTTGGCGAGGCCAACAATGAGCAGTTCTTC.

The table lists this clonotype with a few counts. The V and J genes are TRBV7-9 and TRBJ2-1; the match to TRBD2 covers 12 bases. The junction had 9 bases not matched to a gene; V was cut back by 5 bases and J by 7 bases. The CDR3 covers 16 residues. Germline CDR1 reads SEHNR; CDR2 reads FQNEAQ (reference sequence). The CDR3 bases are TGTGCCAGCAGCGTCCTAGCGGGAGGGCCGTATAATGAGCAGTTCTTC. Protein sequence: CASSVLAGGPYNEQFF.

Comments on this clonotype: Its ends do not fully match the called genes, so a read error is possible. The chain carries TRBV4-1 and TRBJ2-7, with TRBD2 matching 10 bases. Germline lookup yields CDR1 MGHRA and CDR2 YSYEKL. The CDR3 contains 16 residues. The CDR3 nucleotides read TGTGCCAGCAGCCAGGAAATAGCGGGGGGCTCGTACGAGCAGTACTTC. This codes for CASSQEIAGGSYEQYF.

CDR3 sequence reads: CASRGGGLSTQVTDTQYF. CDR3 DNA: TGTGCCAGCAGAGGAGGGGGCCTTTCCACTCAAGTCACAGATACGCAGTATTTT. The chain couples TRBV7-4 to TRBJ2-3; D is possibly TRBD1 (7 bases). From germline, CDR1 is SGHVT and CDR2 SQSDAQ. V was trimmed by 6 bases and J by 2 bases, leaving 24 bases between them. CDR3 size: 18 residues.

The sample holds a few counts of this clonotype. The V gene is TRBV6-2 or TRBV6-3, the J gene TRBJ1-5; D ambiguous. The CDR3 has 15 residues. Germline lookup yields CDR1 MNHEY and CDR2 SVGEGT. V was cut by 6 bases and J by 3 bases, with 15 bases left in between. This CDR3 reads CASRPRPSYNQPQHF. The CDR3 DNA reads TGTGCCAGCAGACCACGACCGAGTTACAATCAGCCCCAGCATTTT.

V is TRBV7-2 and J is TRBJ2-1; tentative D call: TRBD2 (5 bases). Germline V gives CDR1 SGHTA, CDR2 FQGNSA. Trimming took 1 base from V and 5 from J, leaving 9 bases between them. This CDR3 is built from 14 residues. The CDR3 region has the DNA TGTGCCAGCAGCTTAGTGAGGGCCAACAATGAGCAGTTCTTC. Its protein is CASSLVRANNEQFF.

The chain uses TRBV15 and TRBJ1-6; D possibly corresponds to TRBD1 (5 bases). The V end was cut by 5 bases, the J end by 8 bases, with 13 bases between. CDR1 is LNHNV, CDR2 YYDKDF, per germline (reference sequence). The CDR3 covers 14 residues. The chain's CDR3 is CATSSRPGYSPLHF. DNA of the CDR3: TGTGCCACCAGCTCTCGACCAGGGTATTCACCCCTCCACTTT.